This is a list of T cell receptor beta chains from one sample in a study of blood T cell repertoires in COVID-19. TCRdb keeps only in-frame clones here, not all; method: immunoSEQ multiplex PCR. There are 95,000 to 100,000 clones in the sample; 60% to 85% occur only once, and 15% to 20% lies in the top ten. Sequenced sample: peripheral blood. The origin of the receptors is an elderly woman with active or convalescent COVID-19. CDR3s include the opening cysteine and the closing phenylalanine or tryptophan. D genes are given only for firm matches. Part of the rows lack a size; the others show once, few, many or a class for expanded clones.

DNA | CDR3 | J | V | size | D
TGTGCCAGCAGCACACCCCCCCTAGCGGGAGATCGAAATGAGCAGTTCTTC | CASSTPPLAGDRNEQFF | TRBJ2-1 | TRBV9 | . | TRBD2
TGCGCCAGCAGCTTCCAACAGGAAGAGCAGTACTTC | CASSFQQEEQYF | TRBJ2-7 | TRBV5-1 | . | .
TGTGCCAGCAGTGAAGGACTAGCGGGAGTCGCAGATACGCAGTATTTT | CASSEGLAGVADTQYF | TRBJ2-3 | TRBV25-1 | . | TRBD2
TGTGCCAGCCTGGGCACGAACACCGGGGAGCTGTTTTTT | CASLGTNTGELFF | TRBJ2-2 | TRBV6-5 | . | .
TGTGCCACCAGTGATTCCCGGGACAGTAGCACAGATACGCAGTATTTT | CATSDSRDSSTDTQYF | TRBJ2-3 | TRBV24-1 | . | TRBD1
TGTGCCAGCAGTATAACCGGGACAGGGACCTACGAGCAGTACTTC | CASSITGTGTYEQYF | TRBJ2-7 | TRBV28 | . | TRBD1
TGTGCCAGCAGTTCAAGCGCCCCCACCTACAATGAGCAGTTCTTC | CASSSSAPTYNEQFF | TRBJ2-1 | TRBV6-2/TRBV6-3 | few | .
TGTGCCAGCAGACCAATGGGCACGAACACCGGGGAGCTGTTTTTT | CASRPMGTNTGELFF | TRBJ2-2 | TRBV6-5 | . | .
TGTGCCATCAGCCGCGGTGCCCAAGAGACCCAGTACTTC | CAISRGAQETQYF | TRBJ2-5 | TRBV10-3 | once | .
TGTGCCAGCAGTCGACAGGGATATGGCTACACCTTC | CASSRQGYGYTF | TRBJ1-2 | TRBV12-3/TRBV12-4 | . | TRBD1
TGTGCCAGCAGCTCAGCAGGCAGAGGGGGAGAGACCCAGTACTTC | CASSSAGRGGETQYF | TRBJ2-5 | TRBV7-2 | . | .
TGTGCCAGCAGTACCTCGTCCGGAGCCCCCGAGTGGTTCTTC | CASSTSSGAPEWFF | TRBJ2-1 | TRBV28 | once | .
TGTGCCAGCAGGTCCGGGACAGTTAATTCACCCCTCCACTTT | CASRSGTVNSPLHF | TRBJ1-6 | TRBV28 | . | TRBD1
TGTGCCAGCAGCGAGGGGACAGGCGTGACCTACGAGCAGTACTTC | CASSEGTGVTYEQYF | TRBJ2-7 | TRBV9 | . | TRBD1
TGCAGCGGACGGGACAGGTACTCCTACGAGCAGTACTTC | CSGRDRYSYEQYF | TRBJ2-7 | TRBV29-1 | . | TRBD1
TGTGCCAGTAGCTGGGGTGGAGGAACTAATGAAAAACTGTTTTTT | CASSWGGGTNEKLFF | TRBJ1-4 | TRBV19 | . | .
TGCGCCAGCAGCCATGGACAGGACACAGATACGCAGTATTTT | CASSHGQDTDTQYF | TRBJ2-3 | TRBV5-1 | . | TRBD1
TGCGCCAGCAGTGAAACCGCTAGCGGGAGAGCCCATGAGCAGTTCTTC | CASSETASGRAHEQFF | TRBJ2-1 | TRBV10-1 | . | TRBD2
TGTGCCAGCAGTGATGCAGGGGGCATCGCCGGGGAGCTGTTTTTT | CASSDAGGIAGELFF | TRBJ2-2 | TRBV6-4 | . | TRBD1
TGTGCCAGCAGCCAAGAACTACTAGCGGGAGGGCTCGGGGAGCTGTTTTTT | CASSQELLAGGLGELFF | TRBJ2-2 | TRBV7-6 | . | TRBD2
TGTGCCAGCTCACCCCCGGGACAGGGGTGGAACACTGAAGCTTTCTTT | CASSPPGQGWNTEAFF | TRBJ1-1 | TRBV18 | . | TRBD1
TGCAGCGTTGAAGGTCGCCGTCGACAGGGTTTCACTGAAGCTTTCTTT | CSVEGRRRQGFTEAFF | TRBJ1-1 | TRBV29-1 | once | TRBD1
TGTGCCAGCAGCCCCCGGCAGGGCACCTACGAGCAGTACTTC | CASSPRQGTYEQYF | TRBJ2-7 | TRBV5-1 | few | .
TGTGCCAGCAGTGAGGTTGCGCTGCCCTATGGCTACACCTTC | CASSEVALPYGYTF | TRBJ1-2 | TRBV2 | . | .
TGTGCCAGTAGTATAGGACTAGGACTAGCGGGATACTACGAGCAGTACTTC | CASSIGLGLAGYYEQYF | TRBJ2-7 | TRBV19 | . | TRBD2
TGTGCCAGCAGTCCTTATGGGACATTGAACACTGAAGCTTTCTTT | CASSPYGTLNTEAFF | TRBJ1-1 | TRBV27 | . | .
TGTGCCAGCAGCGCTAGCGGTTACACAGATACGCAGTATTTT | CASSASGYTDTQYF | TRBJ2-3 | TRBV9 | . | TRBD2
TGTGCCAGTAGTATCGTCGGGGGGGAACAGCCCCAGCATTTT | CASSIVGGEQPQHF | TRBJ1-5 | TRBV19 | once | .
TGTGCCAGCAGTTTGGGCAGGGCGTTGGGTGAAAAACTGTTTTTT | CASSLGRALGEKLFF | TRBJ1-4 | TRBV27 | . | .
TGTGCCAGCAGCCCTGCGGCGGGGAACACTGAAGCTTTCTTT | CASSPAAGNTEAFF | TRBJ1-1 | TRBV9 | . | .
TGTGCCAGCAGGACAACGACGGAAAACACCGGGGAGCTGTTTTTT | CASRTTTENTGELFF | TRBJ2-2 | TRBV28 | . | .
TGTGCCAGCAGCGTATTTCCTAGCGGTACCTACGAGCAGTACTTC | CASSVFPSGTYEQYF | TRBJ2-7 | TRBV9 | . | TRBD2
TGTGCCAGCAGCAAACAGGGGGAGGGCACCGGGGAGCTGTTTTTT | CASSKQGEGTGELFF | TRBJ2-2 | TRBV7-3 | few | .
TGCAGTGCTAGTGGAAGCGGGAGCTTCGATGAGCAGTTCTTC | CSASGSGSFDEQFF | TRBJ2-1 | TRBV20-1 | . | TRBD2
TGTGCCAGCAGCCCTCCCGGGGGAAGCTCCTACAATGAGCAGTTCTTC | CASSPPGGSSYNEQFF | TRBJ2-1 | TRBV7-2 | . | .
TGTGCCACCAGTGACTTCGGGACTCGACTCACTGTTACAGATACGCAGTATTTT | CATSDFGTRLTVTDTQYF | TRBJ2-3 | TRBV24-1 | . | .